These T cell receptor beta chains were read from a single sample in a study of metastatic and nonmetastatic thyroid tumors. TCRdb re-processed the PCR reads through MiXCR. The sample carries about 20,000 clones, about 11% recorded once. Source material: blood. Receptors originate from a female donor with papillary thyroid cancer or a benign thyroid nodule (not recorded which). Some clones in this sample may be carry-over from other donors' samples. Each CDR3 is given with its conserved first and last residue. D genes are given only for firm matches. Clone size, where shown, is once, few, many, or a class for clones that have expanded.

abundance,v_gene,d_gene,j_gene,CDR3aa,CDR3nt
many,TRBV7-9,.,TRBJ1-1,CASSLDTEAFF,TGTGCCAGCAGCTTGGACACTGAAGCTTTCTTT
many,TRBV20-1,TRBD1,TRBJ2-7,CSAESPGTGNYEQYF,TGCAGTGCCGAGTCTCCCGGGACAGGGAACTACGAGCAGTACTTC
.,TRBV11-2,TRBD2,TRBJ2-2,CASSPSSGGAPGELFF,TGTGCCAGCAGCCCCTCTAGCGGGGGGGCCCCCGGGGAGCTGTTTTTT
many,TRBV7-6,.,TRBJ2-7,CASSLQAGTYEQYF,TGTGCCAGCAGCTTACAAGCGGGCACCTACGAGCAGTACTTC
many,TRBV20-1,TRBD1,TRBJ2-7,CSAKDRAGWYEQYF,TGCAGTGCTAAGGACAGGGCGGGGTGGTACGAGCAGTACTTC
few,TRBV6-1,.,TRBJ2-7,CASKAAYEQYF,TGTGCCAGCAAGGCGGCGTACGAGCAGTACTTC
many,TRBV30,.,TRBJ2-1,CAWTPDSGSSYNEQFF,TGTGCCTGGACTCCCGATAGCGGAAGCTCCTACAATGAGCAGTTCTTC
medium-sized,TRBV6-1,.,TRBJ2-2,CASKGAGDTGELFF,TGTGCCAGCAAAGGGGCAGGGGACACCGGGGAGCTGTTTTTT
many,TRBV15,.,TRBJ2-3,CATSRDPVDTQYF,TGTGCCACCAGCAGAGATCCAGTGGATACGCAGTATTTT
many,TRBV5-1,.,TRBJ2-7,CASAEGIPLTSYEQYF,TGCGCCAGCGCGGAGGGAATCCCCTTGACCTCCTACGAGCAGTACTTC
.,TRBV18,.,TRBJ2-7,CASSPGTSYEQYF,TGTGCCAGCTCACCTGGCACATCCTACGAGCAGTACTTC
few,TRBV6-4,TRBD2,TRBJ2-1,CAGSDGGGVDEQFF,TGTGCCGGCAGTGACGGCGGGGGGGTGGATGAGCAGTTCTTC
many,TRBV5-1,TRBD2,TRBJ2-5,CASSLVSGSKAWQETQYF,TGCGCCAGCAGCTTGGTTAGCGGGAGTAAGGCATGGCAAGAGACCCAGTACTTC
many,TRBV19,TRBD1,TRBJ1-2,CASRTGDYGYTF,TGTGCCAGCAGGACAGGGGACTATGGCTACACCTTC
medium-sized,TRBV6-4,TRBD2,TRBJ2-3,CASSDGAGADTQYF,TGTGCCAGCAGTGACGGAGCGGGAGCAGATACGCAGTATTTT
many,TRBV29-1,.,TRBJ2-3,CSVAGATDTQYF,TGCAGCGTTGCGGGTGCCACAGATACGCAGTATTTT
many,TRBV9,TRBD2,TRBJ2-1,CASSVVASGQTYNEQFF,TGTGCCAGCAGCGTAGTGGCTAGCGGGCAGACCTACAATGAGCAGTTCTTC
many,TRBV2,.,TRBJ2-7,CASSGRNYEQYF,TGTGCCAGCAGTGGTCGTAACTACGAGCAGTACTTC
many,TRBV10-3,.,TRBJ1-3,CAISDGGLGGNTIYF,TGTGCCATCAGTGACGGGGGGCTAGGGGGAAACACCATATATTTT
many,TRBV4-3,.,TRBJ2-7,CASSPGARGNEQYF,TGCGCCAGCAGCCCAGGGGCCCGGGGGAACGAGCAGTACTTC
many,TRBV7-2,TRBD2,TRBJ2-7,CASSLSTSAGTYEQYF,TGTGCCAGCAGCTTATCGACTAGCGCGGGGACCTACGAGCAGTACTTC
few,TRBV27,.,TRBJ1-5,CASSLTGGRNGNQPQHF,TGTGCCAGCAGTTTGACGGGGGGGAGGAATGGCAATCAGCCCCAGCATTTT
many,TRBV29-1,TRBD1,TRBJ1-2,CSVERPGQGNYGYTF,TGCAGCGTTGAGCGTCCGGGACAGGGGAACTATGGCTACACCTTC
medium-sized,TRBV6-2/TRBV6-3,.,TRBJ2-1,CASSPLDYGYNEQFF,TGTGCCAGCAGCCCCCTAGATTATGGCTACAATGAGCAGTTCTTC
many,TRBV7-2,TRBD2,TRBJ2-5,CASSLGGRGETQYF,TGTGCCAGCAGCTTAGGCGGGAGGGGGGAGACCCAGTACTTC
few,TRBV6-5,.,TRBJ2-7,CASSYSLGGGEQYF,TGTGCCAGCAGTTACTCTTTGGGAGGAGGGGAGCAGTACTTC
.,TRBV11-2,.,TRBJ2-7,CASSHTDGPQYF,TGTGCCAGCAGCCATACCGATGGGCCGCAGTACTTC
many,TRBV10-3,TRBD2,TRBJ2-3,CAIRGTSGRALTDTQYF,TGTGCCATCAGAGGGACTAGCGGGAGGGCCCTCACAGATACGCAGTATTTT
many,TRBV15,.,TRBJ2-5,CATSSAQYTEGEKDQETQYF,TGTGCCACCAGCAGTGCTCAATACACAGAGGGGGAAAAGGACCAAGAGACCCAGTACTTC
medium-sized,TRBV6-6,.,TRBJ2-2,CASSYVLVTGAGELFF,TGTGCCAGCAGTTACGTTTTGGTCACCGGGGCCGGGGAGCTGTTTTTT
many,TRBV15,TRBD2,TRBJ2-7,CATASGSSGEQYF,TGTGCCACCGCTAGCGGGAGTTCGGGGGAGCAGTACTTC
many,TRBV6-1,.,TRBJ2-3,CAIGPEFTDTQYF,TGTGCCATCGGACCTGAATTCACAGATACGCAGTATTTT
many,TRBV4-1,.,TRBJ1-5,CASSQLIGQPQHF,TGCGCCAGCAGCCAACTAATAGGTCAGCCCCAGCATTTT
medium-sized,TRBV6-2/TRBV6-3,.,TRBJ2-7,CASTQAYEQYF,TGTGCCAGCACTCAAGCCTACGAGCAGTACTTC